This TCR beta chain was sequenced in a study of CD8+CD57+ T cells in acquired aplastic anemia. Sequencing involved patients with CD8+CD57+ cell expansion previously shown by flow cytometry. This clonotype was seen just once. At one of its ends the junction is not consistent with the germline gene, which may arise from a read error. Genomic DNA, the template, was used for profiling of the TCR beta VDJ and CDR3. From the reads, TCRdb called clonotypes with MiXCR, one entry per CDR3 protein. The sample includes about 200,000 distinct CDR3 sequences, 50% to 70% of them seen just once. The sequenced sample consisted of sorted CD4+, CD8+, or CD8+CD57+ T cells (not recorded which) from PBMCs. The receptor comes from a human donor with aplastic anemia.

CDR3: CASSLEDWASTEAFF. The CDR3, as DNA: TGTGCCAGCAGCTTAGAAGATTGGGCTTCTACTGAGGCTTTCTTT. The rearrangement joins TRBV7-9 to TRBJ1-1; no clear D. Germline values: CDR1 SEHNR, CDR2 FQNEAQ (reference sequence). CDR3 length equals 15 residues.